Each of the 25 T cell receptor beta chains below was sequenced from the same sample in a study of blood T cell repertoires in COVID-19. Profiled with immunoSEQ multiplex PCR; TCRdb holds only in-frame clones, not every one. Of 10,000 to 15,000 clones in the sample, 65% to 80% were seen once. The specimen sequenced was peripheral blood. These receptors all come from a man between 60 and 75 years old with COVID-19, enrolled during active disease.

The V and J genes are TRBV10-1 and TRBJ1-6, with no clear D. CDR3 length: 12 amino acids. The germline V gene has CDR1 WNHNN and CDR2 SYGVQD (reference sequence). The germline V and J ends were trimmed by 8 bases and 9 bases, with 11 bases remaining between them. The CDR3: CASLCFGSPLHF. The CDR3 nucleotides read TGCGCCAGCCTGTGTTTCGGTTCACCCCTCCACTTT.

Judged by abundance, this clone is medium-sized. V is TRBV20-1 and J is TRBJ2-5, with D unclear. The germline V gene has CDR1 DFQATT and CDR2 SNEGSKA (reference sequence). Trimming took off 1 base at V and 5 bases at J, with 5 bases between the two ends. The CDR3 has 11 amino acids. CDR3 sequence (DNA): TGCAGTGCTAGAGGAGCGGAGACCCAGTACTTC. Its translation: CSARGAETQYF.

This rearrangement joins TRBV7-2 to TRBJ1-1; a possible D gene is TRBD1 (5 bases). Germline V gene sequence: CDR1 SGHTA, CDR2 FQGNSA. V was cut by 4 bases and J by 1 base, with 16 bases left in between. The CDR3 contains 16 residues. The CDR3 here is CASSYRRQQGNTEAFF. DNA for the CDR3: TGTGCCAGCAGCTATCGTAGACAGCAAGGGAACACTGAAGCTTTCTTT.

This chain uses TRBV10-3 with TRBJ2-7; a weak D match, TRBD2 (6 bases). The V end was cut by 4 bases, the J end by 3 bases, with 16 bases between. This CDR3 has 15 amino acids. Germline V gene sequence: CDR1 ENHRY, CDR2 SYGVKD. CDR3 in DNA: TGTGCCATCAGTGGCCACCCGTCTAGCGTCTACGAGCAGTACGTC. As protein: CAISGHPSSVYEQYV.

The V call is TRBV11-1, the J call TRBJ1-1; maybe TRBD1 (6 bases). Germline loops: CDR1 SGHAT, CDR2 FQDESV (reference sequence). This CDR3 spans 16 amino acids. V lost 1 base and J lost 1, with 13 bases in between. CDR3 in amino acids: CASSLGSTGGNTEAFF. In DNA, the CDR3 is TGTGCCAGCAGCTTAGGCTCGACAGGAGGGAACACTGAAGCTTTCTTT.

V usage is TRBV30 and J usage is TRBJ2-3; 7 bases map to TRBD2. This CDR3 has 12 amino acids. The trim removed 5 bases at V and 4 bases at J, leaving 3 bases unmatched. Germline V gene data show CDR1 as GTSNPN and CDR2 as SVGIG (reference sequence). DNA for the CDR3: TGTGCCTGGGCTGGGGGGGCAGATACGCAGTATTTT. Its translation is CAWAGGADTQYF.

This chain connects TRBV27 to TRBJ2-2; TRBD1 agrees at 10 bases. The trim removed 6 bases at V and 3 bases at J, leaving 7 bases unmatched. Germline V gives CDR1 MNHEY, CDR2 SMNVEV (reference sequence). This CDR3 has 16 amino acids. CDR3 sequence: CASRTGTGAYTGELFF. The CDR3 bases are TGTGCCAGCAGAACCGGGACAGGGGCCTACACCGGGGAGCTGTTTTTT.

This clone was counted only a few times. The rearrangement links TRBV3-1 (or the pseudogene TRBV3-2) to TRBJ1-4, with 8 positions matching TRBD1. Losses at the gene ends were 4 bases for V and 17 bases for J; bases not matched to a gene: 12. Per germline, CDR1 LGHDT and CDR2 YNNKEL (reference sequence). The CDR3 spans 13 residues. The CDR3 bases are TGTGCCAGCAGCCGGAGGGGGGACAGGCGAAATTTTTTT. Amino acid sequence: CASSRRGDRRNFF.

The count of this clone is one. This CDR3 is CASSRTAHRDNYGYTF. In DNA, the CDR3 is TGTGCCAGCAGCCGGACCGCCCACAGGGATAACTATGGCTACACCTTC. The rearrangement uses TRBV7-2 and TRBJ1-2, with D possibly TRBD1 on 6 matching bases. The V and J ends lost 5 bases and 1 base respectively, with 17 bases between them. Looked up from germline, CDR1 is SGHTA and CDR2 is FQGNSA. The CDR3 is 16 residues long.

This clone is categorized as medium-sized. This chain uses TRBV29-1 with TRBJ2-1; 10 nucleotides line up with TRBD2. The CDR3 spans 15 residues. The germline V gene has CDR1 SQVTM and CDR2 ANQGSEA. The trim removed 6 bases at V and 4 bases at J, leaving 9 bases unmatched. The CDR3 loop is CSVPSLAGDYNEQFF. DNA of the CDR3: TGCAGCGTCCCGTCCCTAGCGGGGGATTACAATGAGCAGTTCTTC.

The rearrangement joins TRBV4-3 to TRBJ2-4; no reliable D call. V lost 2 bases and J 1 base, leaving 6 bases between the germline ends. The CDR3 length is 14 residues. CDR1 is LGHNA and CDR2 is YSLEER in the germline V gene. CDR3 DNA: TGCGCCAGCAGCCAACGTGTGGCCAAAAACATTCAGTACTTC. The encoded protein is CASSQRVAKNIQYF.

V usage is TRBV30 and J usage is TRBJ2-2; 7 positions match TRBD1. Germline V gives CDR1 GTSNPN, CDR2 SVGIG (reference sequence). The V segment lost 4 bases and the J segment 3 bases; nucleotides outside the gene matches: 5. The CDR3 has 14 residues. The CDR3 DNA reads TGTGCCTGGAAGGGACAGCCGGACACCGGGGAGCTGTTTTTT. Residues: CAWKGQPDTGELFF.

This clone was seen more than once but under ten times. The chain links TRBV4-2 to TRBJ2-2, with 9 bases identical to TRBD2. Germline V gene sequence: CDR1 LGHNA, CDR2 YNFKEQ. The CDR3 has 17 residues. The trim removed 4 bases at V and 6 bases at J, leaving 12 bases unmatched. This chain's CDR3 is CASSRTPSGVLSGELFF. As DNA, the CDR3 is TGTGCCAGCAGCCGTACCCCTAGCGGGGTTTTGTCCGGGGAGCTGTTTTTT.

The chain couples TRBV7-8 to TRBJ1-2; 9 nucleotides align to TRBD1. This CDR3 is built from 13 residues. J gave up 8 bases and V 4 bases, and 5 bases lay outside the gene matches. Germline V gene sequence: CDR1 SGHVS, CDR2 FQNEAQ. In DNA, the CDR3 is TGTGCCAGCAGCTCTTGGACAGGGGCCGGCTACACCTTC. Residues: CASSSWTGAGYTF.

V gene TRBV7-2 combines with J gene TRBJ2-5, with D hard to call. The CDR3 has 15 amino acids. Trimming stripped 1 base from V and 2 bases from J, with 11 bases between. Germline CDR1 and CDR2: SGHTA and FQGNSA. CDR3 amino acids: CASSLGLAVQETQYF. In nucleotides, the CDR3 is TGTGCCAGCAGCTTAGGTTTGGCAGTTCAAGAGACCCAGTACTTC. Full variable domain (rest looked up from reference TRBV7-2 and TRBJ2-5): GAGVSQSPSNKVTEKGKDVELRCDPISGHTALYWYRQSLGQGLEFLIYFQGNSAPDKSGLPSDRFSAERTGGSVSTLTIQRTQQEDSAVYLCASSLGLAVQETQYFGPGTRLLVL.

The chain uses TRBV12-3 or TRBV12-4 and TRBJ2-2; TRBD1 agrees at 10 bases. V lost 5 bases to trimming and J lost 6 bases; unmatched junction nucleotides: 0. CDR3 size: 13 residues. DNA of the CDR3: TGTGCCAGCAGTGGACAGGGGGCCGGGGAGCTGTTTTTT. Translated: CASSGQGAGELFF.

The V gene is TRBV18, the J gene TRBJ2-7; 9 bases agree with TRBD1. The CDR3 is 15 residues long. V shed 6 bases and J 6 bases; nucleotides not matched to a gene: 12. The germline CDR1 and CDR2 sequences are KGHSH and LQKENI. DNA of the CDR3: TGTGCCAGCTCGACGGTCACAGGGGGCTTAGGCGAGCAGTACTTC. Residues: CASSTVTGGLGEQYF.

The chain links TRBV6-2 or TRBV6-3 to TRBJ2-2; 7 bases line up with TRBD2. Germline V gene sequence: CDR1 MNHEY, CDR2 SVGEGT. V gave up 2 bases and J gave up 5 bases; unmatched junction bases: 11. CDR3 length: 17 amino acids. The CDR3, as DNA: TGTGCCAGCAGTTACCCCCACATGGCGGGAGAGACCGGGGAGCTGTTTTTT. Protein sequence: CASSYPHMAGETGELFF.

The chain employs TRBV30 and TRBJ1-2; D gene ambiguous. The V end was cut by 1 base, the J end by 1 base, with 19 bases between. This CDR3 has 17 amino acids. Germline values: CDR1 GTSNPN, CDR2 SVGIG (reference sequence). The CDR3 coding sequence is TGTGCCTGGAGTGATTGGGCAGATACTAGATTTAACTATGGCTACACCTTC. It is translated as CAWSDWADTRFNYGYTF.

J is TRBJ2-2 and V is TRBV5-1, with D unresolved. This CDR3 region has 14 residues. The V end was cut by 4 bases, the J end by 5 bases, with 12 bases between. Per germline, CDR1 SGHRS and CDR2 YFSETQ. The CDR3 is CASSPIPGTGELFF. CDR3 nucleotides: TGCGCCAGCAGCCCCATCCCAGGTACCGGGGAGCTGTTTTTT.

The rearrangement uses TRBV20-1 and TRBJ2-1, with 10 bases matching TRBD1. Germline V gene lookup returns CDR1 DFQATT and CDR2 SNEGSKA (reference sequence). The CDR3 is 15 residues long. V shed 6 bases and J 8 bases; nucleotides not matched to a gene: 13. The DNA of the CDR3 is TGCAGTGCCAGTGGGAGGGACAGGGGAGCGGATGAGCAGTTCTTC. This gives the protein CSASGRDRGADEQFF.

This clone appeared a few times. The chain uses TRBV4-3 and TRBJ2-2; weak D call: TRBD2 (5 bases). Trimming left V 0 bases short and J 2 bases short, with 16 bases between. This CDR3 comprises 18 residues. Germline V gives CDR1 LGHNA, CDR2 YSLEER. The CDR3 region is CASSQETLAPINTGELFF. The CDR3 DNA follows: TGCGCCAGCAGCCAAGAGACCTTAGCGCCTATAAACACCGGGGAGCTGTTTTTT.

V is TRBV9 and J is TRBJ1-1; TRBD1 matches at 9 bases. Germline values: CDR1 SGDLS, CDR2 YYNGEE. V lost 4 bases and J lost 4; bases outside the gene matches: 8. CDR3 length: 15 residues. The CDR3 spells CASSSTQGARTEAFF. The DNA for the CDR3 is TGTGCCAGCAGCTCCACACAGGGGGCGCGCACTGAAGCTTTCTTT.

Here the CDR3 reads CASRPGRGYGYTF. The CDR3 DNA is TGTGCCAGCAGACCTGGACGGGGATATGGCTACACCTTC. The gene calls are TRBV6-5 and TRBJ1-2; no definite D call. The germline V gene has CDR1 MNHEY and CDR2 SVGAGI. The CDR3 spans 13 residues. V was pared by 6 bases and J by 5 bases, with 13 bases between.

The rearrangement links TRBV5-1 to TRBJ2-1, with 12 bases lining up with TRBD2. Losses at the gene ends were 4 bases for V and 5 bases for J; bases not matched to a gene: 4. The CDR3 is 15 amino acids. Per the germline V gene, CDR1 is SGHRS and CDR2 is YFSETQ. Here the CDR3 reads CASSPTSGRDNEQFF. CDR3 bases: TGCGCCAGCAGCCCGACTAGCGGGAGAGACAATGAGCAGTTCTTC.